This T cell receptor (beta chain) was captured by sequencing in a study of blood T cell repertoires in COVID-19. About the study: Samples representing acute and convalescent COVID-19 were sourced from the United States, Italy and Spain. T cells, B-cell-depleted T cells, or PBMCs supplied cDNA or gDNA.

Authors' analysis steps: Estimates of nucleated cell counts were drawn from the amplification of reference gene primers. TCRdb's copy holds only in-frame clones and misses some; the assay was immunoSEQ multiplex PCR. The DNA gave D and trimming, while V, J and clone size come from that table. This table holds about 100,000 clones, around 90% found once. Per the germline V gene, CDR1 is SGHTA and CDR2 is FQGNSA. The CDR3 has 18 amino acids. V shed 2 bases and J shed 4 bases, with 21 bases lying between them. Material for sequencing was peripheral blood. The chain uses TRBV7-2 and TRBJ2-1, with a possible D match to TRBD2 (7 bases). The clonotype was recovered from a man aged 40-50 years with active or convalescent COVID-19. The DNA of the CDR3 is TGTGCCAGCAGCTTAAACCCCTCGGGGGGCGGTTATTACAATGAGCAGTTCTTC. Protein product: CASSLNPSGGGYYNEQFF.